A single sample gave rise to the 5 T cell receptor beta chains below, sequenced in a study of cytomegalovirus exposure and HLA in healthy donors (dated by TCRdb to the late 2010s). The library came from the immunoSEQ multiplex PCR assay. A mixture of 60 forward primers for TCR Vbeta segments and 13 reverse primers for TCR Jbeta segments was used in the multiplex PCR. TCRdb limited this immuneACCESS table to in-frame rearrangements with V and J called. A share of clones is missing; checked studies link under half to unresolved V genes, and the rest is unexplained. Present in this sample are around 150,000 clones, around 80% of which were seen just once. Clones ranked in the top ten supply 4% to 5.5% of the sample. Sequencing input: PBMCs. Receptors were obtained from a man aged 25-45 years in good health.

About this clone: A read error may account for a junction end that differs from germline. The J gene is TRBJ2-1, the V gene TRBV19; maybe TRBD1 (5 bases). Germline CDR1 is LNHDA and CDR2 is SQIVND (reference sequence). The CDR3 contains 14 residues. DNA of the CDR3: TGTGCCAGTAGTGACAGATTAGCATACAATGGGCAGTTCTTC. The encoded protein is CASSDRLAYNGQFF.

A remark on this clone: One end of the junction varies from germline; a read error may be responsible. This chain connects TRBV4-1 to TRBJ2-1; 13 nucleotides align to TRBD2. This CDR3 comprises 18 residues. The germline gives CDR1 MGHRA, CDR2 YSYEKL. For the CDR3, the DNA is TGCGCCAGCAGCCAAGGGACTAGCGGGAGTTATTCCTTCAATGAGCAGTTCTTC. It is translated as CASSQGTSGSYSFNEQFF.

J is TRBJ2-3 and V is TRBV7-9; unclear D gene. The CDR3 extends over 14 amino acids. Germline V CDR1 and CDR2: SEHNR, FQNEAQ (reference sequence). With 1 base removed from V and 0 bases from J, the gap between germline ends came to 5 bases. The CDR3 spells CASSLGLSTDTQYF. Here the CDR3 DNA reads TGTGCCAGCAGCTTAGGCCTAAGCACAGATACGCAGTATTTT.

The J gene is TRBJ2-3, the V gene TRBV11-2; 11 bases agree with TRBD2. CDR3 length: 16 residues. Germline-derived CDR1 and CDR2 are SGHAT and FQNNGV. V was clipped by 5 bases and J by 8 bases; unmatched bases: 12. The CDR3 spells CASSRGTSGLSGTQYF. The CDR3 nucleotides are TGTGCCAGCAGCCGGGGGACTAGCGGACTTTCTGGTACGCAGTATTTT.

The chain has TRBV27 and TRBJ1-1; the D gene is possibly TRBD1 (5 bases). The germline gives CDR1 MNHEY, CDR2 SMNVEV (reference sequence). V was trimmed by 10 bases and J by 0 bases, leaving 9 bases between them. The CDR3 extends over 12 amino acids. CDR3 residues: CAIRGVNTEAFF. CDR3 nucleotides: TGTGCCATTCGGGGGGTGAACACTGAAGCTTTCTTT.